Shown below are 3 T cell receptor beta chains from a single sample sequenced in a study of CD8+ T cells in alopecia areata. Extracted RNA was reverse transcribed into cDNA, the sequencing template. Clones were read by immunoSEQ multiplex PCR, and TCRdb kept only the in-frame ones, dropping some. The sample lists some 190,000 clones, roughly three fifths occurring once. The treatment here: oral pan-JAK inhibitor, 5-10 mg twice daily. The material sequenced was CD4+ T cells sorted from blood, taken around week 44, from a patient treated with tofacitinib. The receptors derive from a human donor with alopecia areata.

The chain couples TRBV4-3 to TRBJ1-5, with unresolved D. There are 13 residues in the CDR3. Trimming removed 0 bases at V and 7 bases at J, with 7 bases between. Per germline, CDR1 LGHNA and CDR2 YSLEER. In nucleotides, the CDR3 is TGCGCCAGCAGCCAAGATCCCGCCCAGCCCCAGCATTTT. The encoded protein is CASSQDPAQPQHF.

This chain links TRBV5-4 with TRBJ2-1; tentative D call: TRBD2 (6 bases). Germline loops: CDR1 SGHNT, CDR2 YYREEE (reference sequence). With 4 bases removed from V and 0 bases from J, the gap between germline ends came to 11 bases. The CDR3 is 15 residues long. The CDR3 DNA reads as TGTGCCAGCAGCCACGGGGGAAGCTCCTACAATGAGCAGTTCTTC. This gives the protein CASSHGGSSYNEQFF.

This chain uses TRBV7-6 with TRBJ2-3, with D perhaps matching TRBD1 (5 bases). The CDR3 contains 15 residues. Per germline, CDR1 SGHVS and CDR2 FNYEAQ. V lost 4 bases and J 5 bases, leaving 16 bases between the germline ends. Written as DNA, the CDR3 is TGTGCCAGCAGCTCCCAGCCAGGGATGGGAGATACGCAGTATTTT. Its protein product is CASSSQPGMGDTQYF.